The rows below give T cell receptor beta chains drawn from one sample of a study of human T cells and chemical hapten exposure. TCRdb fed the RACE reads into MiXCR, producing one record per CDR3 protein. The data show under 450,000 distinct CDR3 sequences, approximately 5.1% seen once. The sample in question was whole blood, obtained in connection with sensitization to the hapten diphenylcyclopropenone (DPC). The source of these receptors is a woman in her forties or fifties with alopecia areata. Some clones in this sample may be carry-over from other donors' samples. Each CDR3 is given with its conserved first and last residue. D genes are given only for firm matches. Clone size is not always given. Where it is, it says once, few, many or a class for expanded clones.

V	J	D	size	CDR3	DNA
TRBV9	TRBJ2-3	TRBD2	many	CADIGGGTDTQYF	TGTGCCGATATAGGCGGGGGGACAGATACGCAGTATTTT
TRBV7-8	TRBJ1-6	TRBD1	many	CASSPGQPISPLHF	TGTGCCAGCAGCCCGGGACAGCCCATCTCACCCCTCCACTTT
TRBV3-1	TRBJ2-4	.	many	CASSQGSKNIQYF	TGTGCCAGCAGCCAAGGGAGCAAAAACATTCAGTACTTC
TRBV6-5	TRBJ1-1	TRBD1	.	CASRPQGGTEAFF	TGTGCCAGCAGACCCCAGGGGGGTACTGAAGCTTTCTTT
TRBV2	TRBJ2-1	TRBD1	many	CASSEVRDSWVHNEQFF	TGTGCCAGCAGTGAAGTCCGGGACAGTTGGGTACACAATGAGCAGTTCTTC
TRBV5-4	TRBJ2-1	TRBD2	many	CASSLISGSSYNEQFF	TGTGCCAGCAGCTTAATTAGCGGGAGCTCCTACAATGAGCAGTTCTTC
TRBV5-6	TRBJ2-3	.	.	CASSEGIGPTDTQYF	TGTGCCAGCAGCGAGGGGATCGGACCCACAGATACGCAGTATTTT
TRBV28	TRBJ2-5	.	few	CASSLEWGTQYF	TGTGCCAGCAGTTTAGAATGGGGGACCCAGTACTTC
TRBV5-1	TRBJ2-6	.	few	CATAGSSGANVLTF	TGCGCCACTGCCGGGAGCTCTGGGGCCAACGTCCTGACTTTC
TRBV7-2	TRBJ1-1	.	.	CASSLGQGSSEAFF	TGTGCCAGCAGCTTAGGGCAGGGGTCGTCTGAAGCTTTCTTT
TRBV18	TRBJ2-7	.	.	CASSPRRDGTPTSQEQYF	TGTGCCAGCTCACCCCGGAGGGATGGGACCCCCACCTCTCAGGAGCAGTACTTC
TRBV29-1	TRBJ1-1	TRBD1	many	CSVDRGPTEAFF	TGCAGCGTGGACAGGGGCCCCACTGAAGCTTTCTTT
TRBV28	TRBJ1-5	.	few	CASSLGVIGNQPQHF	TGTGCCAGCAGTTTAGGGGTTATAGGCAATCAGCCCCAGCATTTT
TRBV25-1	TRBJ2-5	TRBD1	few	CASSVGTVVEETQYF	TGTGCCAGCAGTGTCGGGACAGTCGTCGAGGAGACCCAGTACTTC
TRBV5-1	TRBJ2-6	.	many	CASSIEGSGANVLTF	TGCGCCAGCAGCATCGAGGGGTCTGGGGCCAACGTCCTGACTTTC
TRBV29-1	TRBJ1-1	.	.	CSAVRGAEDTEAFF	TGCAGCGCCGTTAGGGGGGCAGAGGACACTGAAGCTTTCTTT
TRBV5-1	TRBJ1-2	.	many	CASRLEGGYYGYTF	TGCGCCAGCAGATTGGAGGGGGGCTACTATGGCTACACCTTC
TRBV7-9	TRBJ2-4	.	.	CASSLSNWDIQYF	TGTGCCAGCAGCTTATCAAACTGGGACATTCAGTACTTC
TRBV6-5	TRBJ1-1	.	.	CASSYRTRAPNTEAFF	TGTGCCAGCAGTTACAGAACCAGGGCCCCGAACACTGAAGCTTTCTTT
TRBV5-1	TRBJ2-6	.	few	CASSLTLSGANVLTF	TGCGCCAGCAGCTTGACCCTCTCTGGGGCCAACGTCCTGACTTTC
TRBV29-1	TRBJ1-1	.	many	CSVEGDGGEAFF	TGCAGCGTTGAAGGGGACGGTGGAGAAGCTTTCTTT
TRBV25-1	TRBJ2-7	TRBD2	many	CASNLAGTYEQYF	TGTGCCAGCAATCTAGCGGGGACCTACGAGCAGTACTTC
TRBV25-1	TRBJ2-3	TRBD1	many	CASSEWNRGRDTQYF	TGTGCCAGCAGTGAATGGAACAGGGGAAGAGATACGCAGTATTTT
TRBV28	TRBJ2-1	.	many	CASSPRLPNEQFF	TGTGCCAGCAGTCCCCGACTCCCCAATGAGCAGTTCTTC
TRBV20-1	TRBJ2-5	.	few	CSATKQETQYF	TGCAGTGCTACGAAACAAGAGACCCAGTACTTC
TRBV7-9	TRBJ1-1	.	few	CASSLVIMSDQNTEAFF	TGTGCCAGCAGCTTAGTAATAATGTCAGATCAAAACACTGAAGCTTTCTTT
TRBV20-1	TRBJ1-1	TRBD1	many	CSATTGGATTEAFF	TGCAGTGCTACTACAGGGGGCGCGACCACTGAAGCTTTCTTT
TRBV7-9	TRBJ2-7	.	few	CASSIDYEQYF	TGTGCCAGCTCCATCGACTACGAGCAGTACTTC
TRBV9	TRBJ2-1	.	.	CASSVEDGDNEQFF	TGTGCCAGCAGCGTAGAAGACGGTGACAATGAGCAGTTCTTC
TRBV6-5	TRBJ2-2	TRBD1	many	CASSYSTGPGELFF	TGTGCCAGCAGTTACTCGACAGGGCCCGGGGAGCTGTTTTTT
TRBV19	TRBJ2-4	.	.	CASSIQGRSIQYF	TGTGCCAGTAGTATCCAGGGTAGGAGCATTCAGTACTTC
TRBV18	TRBJ1-4	TRBD1	many	CASSPGGRRDRINEKLFF	TGTGCCAGCTCACCCGGGGGTCGGCGGGACAGGATAAATGAAAAACTGTTTTTT
TRBV7-2	TRBJ2-3	.	many	CASSRVPFASTDTQYF	TGTGCCAGCAGTCGAGTCCCATTCGCTAGCACAGATACGCAGTATTTT
TRBV29-1	TRBJ1-1	TRBD1	few	CSVGTGLLPEAFF	TGCAGCGTTGGGACAGGGTTATTGCCTGAAGCTTTCTTT
TRBV7-9	TRBJ2-7	TRBD1	.	CASSPGQGGIDEQYF	TGTGCCAGCAGTCCGGGACAGGGGGGTATCGACGAGCAGTACTTC
TRBV28	TRBJ1-4	.	many	CASSPYEKLFF	TGTGCCAGCAGTCCCTATGAAAAACTGTTTTTT
TRBV11-2	TRBJ1-1	TRBD1	many	CASSSLAGGAAFF	TGTGCCAGCAGCTCCTTGGCAGGGGGCGCAGCTTTCTTT
TRBV7-3	TRBJ2-3	.	many	CASSLTGPDTQYF	TGTGCCAGCAGCTTAACTGGACCAGATACGCAGTATTTT
TRBV6-5	TRBJ2-1	TRBD1	.	CASRGTGGYNEQFF	TGTGCCAGCAGAGGGACAGGGGGCTACAATGAGCAGTTCTTC
TRBV10-3	TRBJ2-3	TRBD1	many	CAAKTGSADTQYF	TGTGCCGCCAAGACAGGGTCGGCAGATACGCAGTATTTT
TRBV5-1	TRBJ1-2	.	.	CASSQEVGGANYGYTF	TGCGCCAGCAGCCAAGAGGTTGGAGGAGCTAACTATGGCTACACCTTC
TRBV11-2	TRBJ2-7	TRBD2	many	CASSRGTSGYEQYF	TGTGCCAGCAGCCGTGGGACTAGCGGGTACGAGCAGTACTTC
TRBV5-6	TRBJ1-3	TRBD1	.	CASSFGPGTVGNTIYF	TGTGCCAGCAGCTTCGGACCGGGGACAGTCGGAAACACCATATATTTT
TRBV1	TRBJ1-5	.	many	CTSSQDRHRDREEPQHF	TGCACCAGCAGCCAAGATCGCCACCGGGACAGGGAAGAGCCCCAGCATTTT
TRBV3-1	TRBJ1-5	.	.	CASSQEYEHQPQHF	TGTGCCAGCAGCCAAGAGTACGAGCATCAGCCCCAGCATTTT
TRBV2	TRBJ2-7	.	few	CASKPDLPHF	TGTGCCAGCAAGCCGGACCTACCCCACTTC
TRBV30	TRBJ2-3	.	.	CAWSLGSASTDTQYF	TGTGCCTGGAGTTTGGGTAGCGCGAGCACAGATACGCAGTATTTT
TRBV28	TRBJ2-3	.	many	CASSFQGSLSTDTQYF	TGTGCCAGCAGTTTCCAGGGCAGCCTAAGCACAGATACGCAGTATTTT
TRBV20-1	TRBJ1-1	.	few	CSARGQGGGTEAFF	TGCAGTGCTAGAGGTCAGGGAGGGGGCACTGAAGCTTTCTTT
TRBV9	TRBJ2-6	TRBD2	many	CASSQGISGGASGANVLTF	TGTGCCAGCAGCCAAGGGATTAGCGGGGGCGCCTCTGGGGCCAACGTCCTGACTTTC
TRBV11-3	TRBJ1-6	.	many	CASSLDLPNSPLHF	TGTGCCAGCAGCTTAGACCTCCCGAATTCACCCCTCCACTTT